These 26 T cell receptor beta chains came from one sample sequenced in a study of control samples from healthy donors and cancer patients. Only in-frame clones appear in the TCRdb table, and some are missing; sequencing was by immunoSEQ multiplex PCR. This table holds 120,000 or so clones, more than 75% found once. Input material: blood. Every receptor here comes from a man in his sixties in good health.

This chain links TRBV12-3 or TRBV12-4 with TRBJ2-3; D gene unclear. V lost 6 bases, J lost 2 bases, and 3 bases lay in between. The CDR3 covers 11 residues. Written as DNA, the CDR3 is TGTGCCAGCAGGAACACAGATACGCAGTATTTT. It translates to CASRNTDTQYF.

The chain has TRBV28 and TRBJ1-5, with D possibly TRBD1 on 6 matching bases. V was clipped by 6 bases and J by 1 base, with 13 bases between them. Germline CDR1 reads MDHEN; CDR2 reads SYDVKM. The CDR3 runs 15 residues. The CDR3 protein is CASRRQDMSNQPQHF. The CDR3 region has the DNA TGTGCCAGCAGAAGACAGGATATGAGCAATCAGCCCCAGCATTTT.

The rearrangement links TRBV5-1 to TRBJ2-7, with D perhaps matching TRBD1 or TRBD2 (6 bases each). The CDR3 has 15 amino acids. Germline-derived CDR1 and CDR2 are SGHRS and YFSETQ. The germline V and J ends were trimmed by 4 bases and 2 bases, with 16 bases remaining between them. CDR3 sequence reads: CASSASAGQTYEQYF. The CDR3 DNA reads as TGCGCCAGCAGCGCAAGCGCGGGACAAACCTACGAGCAGTACTTC.

The V gene is TRBV12-3 or TRBV12-4, the J gene TRBJ1-1; D not certain. V was pared by 10 bases and J by 0 bases, with 6 bases between. This CDR3 comprises 11 residues. CDR3 sequence reads: CAIQLNTEAFF. In DNA form, the CDR3 reads TGTGCCATCCAATTGAACACTGAAGCTTTCTTT.

This clone was seen once. This chain links TRBV2 with TRBJ1-2, with D uncertain. The germline gives CDR1 SNHLY, CDR2 FYNNEI. The CDR3 contains 14 residues. Trimming took off 4 bases at V and 4 bases at J, with 13 bases between the two ends. The CDR3: CASSVGTAAYGYTF. CDR3 nucleotide sequence: TGTGCCAGCAGTGTGGGAACCGCGGCCTATGGCTACACCTTC.

This rearrangement joins TRBV7-2 to TRBJ2-2; D gene unclear. CDR3 length equals 14 residues. Germline-derived CDR1 and CDR2 are SGHTA and FQGNSA. Trimming removed 10 bases at V and 6 bases at J, with 18 bases between. DNA of the CDR3: TGTGCCACCCCTCTAGTTTACGGATCCGGGGAGCTGTTTTTT. It translates to CATPLVYGSGELFF. Full variable domain (missing parts from reference TRBV7-2 and TRBJ2-2): GAGVSQSPSNKVTEKGKDVELRCDPISGHTALYWYRQSLGQGLEFLIYFQGNSAPDKSGLPSDRFSAERTGGSVSTLTIQRTQQEDSAVYLCATPLVYGSGELFFGEGSRLTVL.

This clone has just a few counts. The chain couples TRBV30 to TRBJ2-1; 10 bases map to TRBD2. There are 15 residues in the CDR3. The junction had 8 bases not matched to a gene; V was cut back by 2 bases and J by 7 bases. The germline CDR1 and CDR2 sequences are GTSNPN and SVGIG (reference sequence). In DNA form, the CDR3 reads TGTGCCTGGAGTTTGTATACTAGCGGGGCTAATGAGCAGTTCTTC. Encoded protein: CAWSLYTSGANEQFF.

V is TRBV7-2 and J is TRBJ2-1; D perhaps matches TRBD2 (7 bases). The germline gives CDR1 SGHTA, CDR2 FQGNSA. V lost 0 bases to trimming and J lost 3 bases, with 9 bases between them. The CDR3 is 15 residues long. The CDR3, as DNA: TGTGCCAGCAGCTTAGCGGGGGGGCTCTACAATGAGCAGTTCTTC. The encoded protein is CASSLAGGLYNEQFF.

This CDR3 reads CASSQDVGQTNSPLHF. CDR3 coding DNA: TGCGCCAGCAGCCAAGATGTGGGCCAAACCAATTCACCCCTCCACTTT. The genes are TRBV4-3 and TRBJ1-6; D remains ambiguous. This CDR3 contains 16 residues. The V gene's germline CDR1 is LGHNA and CDR2 YSLEER. With 0 bases removed from V and 7 bases from J, the gap between germline ends came to 13 bases.

CDR3 amino acids: CASRKTGGDQPQHF. In DNA form, the CDR3 reads TGTGCCAGCAGGAAAACAGGGGGAGATCAGCCCCAGCATTTT. The rearrangement uses TRBV28 and TRBJ1-5, with 8 bases identical to TRBD1. The CDR3 is 14 amino acids. J lost 5 bases, V lost 6 bases, and 6 bases had no gene match. Germline V gene sequence: CDR1 MDHEN, CDR2 SYDVKM.

This chain joins TRBV7-9 and TRBJ1-2, with a possible D match to TRBD1 (5 bases). The CDR3 is 16 amino acids. V lost 2 bases and J lost 0, with 13 bases in between. Per the germline V gene, CDR1 is SEHNR and CDR2 is FQNEAQ (reference sequence). CDR3 sequence (DNA): TGTGCCAGCAGCTTACGCTCAGGGCCGACTAACTATGGCTACACCTTC. This encodes CASSLRSGPTNYGYTF. Drawing the rest from reference TRBV7-9 and TRBJ1-2, the complete variable domain is DTGVSQNPRHKITKRGQNVTFRCDPISEHNRLYWYRQTLGQGPEFLTYFQNEAQLEKSRLLSDRFSAERPKGSFSTLEIQRTEQGDSAMYLCASSLRSGPTNYGYTFGSGTRLTVV.

The rearrangement links TRBV5-1 to TRBJ1-2; D may be TRBD1 (5 bases). This CDR3 spans 16 amino acids. V lost 0 bases and J 1 base, leaving 13 bases between the germline ends. Germline CDR1 and CDR2: SGHRS and YFSETQ. In DNA, the CDR3 is TGCGCCAGCAGCTTGGCCAGGGCGGGGGGTAACTATGGCTACACCTTC. It translates to CASSLARAGGNYGYTF.

This clone was seen a single time. This rearrangement joins TRBV27 to TRBJ1-2; weak D call: TRBD1 (5 bases). The V end lost 0 bases, the J end lost 8 bases, and 22 bases lay between the germline ends. This CDR3 contains 17 residues. Per the germline V gene, CDR1 is MNHEY and CDR2 is SMNVEV (reference sequence). The CDR3 nucleotides read TGTGCCAGCAGTTTATCTGGTTTGGGGGAAGGATTGCGGGGCTACACCTTC. The encoded protein is CASSLSGLGEGLRGYTF.

The rearrangement links TRBV6-6 to TRBJ2-4; D is unclear. This CDR3 comprises 13 residues. V shed 9 bases and J shed 8 bases, with 17 bases lying between them. The V gene's germline CDR1 is MNHNY and CDR2 SVGAGI (reference sequence). The chain's CDR3 is CASNGGVPDIQYF. CDR3 DNA sequence: TGTGCCAGTAATGGTGGAGTACCAGACATTCAGTACTTC.

V usage is TRBV19 and J usage is TRBJ2-2; 9 bases match TRBD1. Trimming cost V 4 bases and J 4 bases; bases outside gene matches: 10. Per the germline V gene, CDR1 is LNHDA and CDR2 is SQIVND (reference sequence). CDR3 size: 17 residues. CDR3 in amino acids: CASSRPSGTGPTGELFF. DNA for the CDR3: TGTGCCAGTAGTAGGCCATCCGGGACAGGGCCCACCGGGGAGCTGTTTTTT. Complete variable domain (other parts from reference TRBV19 and TRBJ2-2): DGGITQSPKYLFRKEGQNVTLSCEQNLNHDAMYWYRQDPGQGLRLIYYSQIVNDFQKGDIAEGYSVSREKKESFPLTVTSAQKNPTAFYLCASSRPSGTGPTGELFFGEGSRLTVL.

The chain couples TRBV28 to TRBJ2-7; TRBD1 matches 7 bases. V lost 7 bases, J lost 2 bases, and 8 bases stayed unmatched. Germline V gene lookup returns CDR1 MDHEN and CDR2 SYDVKM. The CDR3 has 14 residues. The CDR3 DNA reads as TGTGCCAGCACTTCAGGGACAGTACCCTACGAGCAGTACTTC. Amino acids: CASTSGTVPYEQYF.

The chain links TRBV5-4 to TRBJ1-3, with 8 bases matching TRBD1. The CDR3 runs to 16 residues. J was trimmed by 9 bases and V by 0 bases; bases with no gene match: 11. Germline lookup yields CDR1 SGHNT and CDR2 YYREEE (reference sequence). The CDR3 DNA is TGTGCCAGCAGCTTGGCCCAACAGGGGGTTGGAGGCACCATATATTTT. It encodes CASSLAQQGVGGTIYF. The complete variable domain, with remaining parts taken from reference TRBV5-4 and TRBJ1-3, reads ETGVTQSPTHLIKTRGQQVTLRCSSQSGHNTVSWYQQALGQGPQFIFQYYREEENGRGNFPPRFSGLQFPNYSSELNVNALELDDSALYLCASSLAQQGVGGTIYFGEGSWLTVV.

This clone showed up just once. V is TRBV19 and J is TRBJ2-7; either TRBD1 or TRBD2 may fit D (5 bases each). The V gene's germline CDR1 is LNHDA and CDR2 SQIVND (reference sequence). With 4 bases removed from V and 0 bases from J, the gap between germline ends came to 13 bases. This CDR3 comprises 15 residues. The DNA for the CDR3 is TGTGCCAGTAGTACGCCGGCAGGGAGCTCCTACGAGCAGTACTTC. Translation: CASSTPAGSSYEQYF.

The chain recombines TRBV5-5 with TRBJ1-5; D not resolved. Germline-derived CDR1 and CDR2 are SGHKS and YYEKEE (reference sequence). This CDR3 has 15 residues. V was shortened by 3 bases and J by 5 bases, with 15 bases between the two germline ends. CDR3 sequence: CASSSTTTIDQPQHF. The DNA of the CDR3 is TGTGCCAGCAGCTCCACCACTACTATTGATCAGCCCCAGCATTTT.

The chain employs TRBV6-5 and TRBJ1-3; 7 positions agree with TRBD1. The CDR3 totals 15 residues. Per the germline V gene, CDR1 is MNHEY and CDR2 is SVGAGI. V lost 7 bases, J lost 4 bases, and 10 bases stayed unmatched. CDR3 in DNA: TGTGCCAGCAAGATTGACAGGGAGAGAGGAAACACCATATATTTT. Translated, it gives CASKIDRERGNTIYF.

The rearrangement links TRBV7-9 to TRBJ1-4; D is uncertain. Trimming took off 1 base at V and 7 bases at J, with 16 bases between the two ends. Germline lookup yields CDR1 SEHNR and CDR2 FQNEAQ (reference sequence). The CDR3 totals 16 residues. CDR3 coding DNA: TGTGCCAGCAGCTTAGGTTTTGGGGAAGGGAGTGAAAAACTGTTTTTT. Encoded protein: CASSLGFGEGSEKLFF.

This clone was seen just once. The V call is TRBV11-3, the J call TRBJ2-7; perhaps D is TRBD1 or TRBD2 (5 bases each). Trimming took 3 bases from V and 4 from J, leaving 10 bases between them. Germline V gives CDR1 SGHNT, CDR2 YENEEA. The CDR3 is 13 amino acids. The CDR3: CASSLGVGYEQYF. The CDR3 DNA sequence: TGTGCCAGCAGCTTGGGGGTGGGGTACGAGCAGTACTTC.

The chain links TRBV19 to TRBJ2-2; no definite D call. The V gene lost 5 bases and the J gene lost 1 base, with 14 bases spanning the gap. Per the germline V gene, CDR1 is LNHDA and CDR2 is SQIVND (reference sequence). The CDR3 is 16 amino acids. The CDR3 DNA is TGTGCCAGTAGTGCCGTAATATCAATGAACACCGGGGAGCTGTTTTTT. As protein: CASSAVISMNTGELFF.

This chain links TRBV7-2 with TRBJ1-2, with D unclear. V was cut by 3 bases and J by 5 bases, with 10 bases left in between. The germline V gene has CDR1 SGHTA and CDR2 FQGNSA. The CDR3 runs to 13 residues. CDR3 residues: CASSFGPFYGYTF. DNA for the CDR3: TGTGCCAGCAGCTTCGGGCCCTTTTATGGCTACACCTTC.

The chain is built from TRBV18 and TRBJ1-1, with TRBD1 as a possible D gene (6 bases). Germline-derived CDR1 and CDR2 are KGHSH and LQKENI. Trimming removed 3 bases at V and 11 bases at J, with 22 bases between. This CDR3 region has 15 residues. The CDR3 reads CASSPAARGVSYAFF. CDR3 DNA: TGTGCCAGCTCACCGGCTGCCAGGGGAGTCTCATATGCTTTCTTT.

The chain is built from TRBV6-5 and TRBJ2-3; TRBD1 agrees at 7 bases. The germline V gene has CDR1 MNHEY and CDR2 SVGAGI. V lost 7 bases and J lost 4; bases outside the gene matches: 5. This CDR3 spans 13 amino acids. The CDR3 DNA follows: TGTGCCAGCAATCCCAGGGGGTCAGATACGCAGTATTTT. Translating gives CASNPRGSDTQYF.